This TCR beta chain was recorded in a study of shared clonotypes between healthy human individuals. Naive CD8 cells, CD45RO-negative and positively selected for CCR7, excluded terminally differentiated effector memory CD45RA+ cells. Method: immunoSEQ multiplex PCR; TCRdb's copy keeps in-frame clones and lacks some. The sample lists about 800,000 clones, about 96% occurring once. CDR1 and CDR2 (germline): LNHNV, YYDKDF (reference sequence). This CDR3 region has 13 residues. V was shortened by 3 bases and J by 5 bases, with 8 bases between the two germline ends. This receptor was taken from a man between 25 and 39 years old in good health. Sequencing was done on a sample of naive CD8+ T cells sorted from blood. This sequence joins TRBV15 and TRBJ2-1; tentative D call: TRBD1 (5 bases). For the CDR3, the DNA is TGTGCCACCAGCAGGGGGCAGGACAATGAGCAGTTCTTC. It yields the protein CATSRGQDNEQFF.